This T cell receptor (beta chain) was profiled in a study of regulatory T cells in long-lasting Graves disease (dated by TCRdb to the early 2020s). Regarding the study in general: In the newly diagnosed Graves' disease group, patients had been taking antithyroid drugs for less than 3 months. Peripheral blood TCR sequencing and RNA sequencing compared persistent Graves' disease patients with newly diagnosed Graves' disease patients. The study was registered as a clinical trial and conducted in China. A total of about 33 samples underwent TCR sequencing, from around 13 patients with persistent Graves' disease and some 20 patients with newly diagnosed Graves' disease. General study outcomes and caveats: Sequencing and analysis were restricted to the TCR beta chain. The study examined only peripheral blood because the primary lesion, thyroid tissue, could not be accessed. TRBV28, TRBJ1-2 and TRBJ2-5 were preferentially used in persistent disease, while TRBV20-1 and TRBJ2-1 were favored in newly diagnosed disease. Compared with newly diagnosed patients, persistent Graves' disease patients had lower TCR Shannon entropy and fewer highly expanded clones, which suggests clonal expansion. The authors acknowledged the small sample size as a limitation that may reduce accuracy. More public clonotypes were shared among persistent patients (under 3,000) than among newly diagnosed patients (966).

The germline V gene (reference sequence) specifies DFQATT as CDR1 and SNEGSKA as CDR2. V was cut back by 1 base and J by 4 bases, leaving a gap of 13 bases between them. Taken from cysteine to phenylalanine, the CDR3 has 14 residues. CDR3 DNA only is kept here, 42 bases in frame from base 1. The time point label corresponds to: newly diagnosed GD, antithyroid drugs for less than 3 months. RNA was extracted from PBMCs in TRIzol for both TCR sequencing and RNA sequencing. Graves' disease was diagnosed according to American Thyroid Association guidelines. Patients were recruited from an endocrinology department in Xi'an, China. Each patient gave about 10 milliliters of peripheral blood, collected in an EDTA anticoagulant tube. Ficoll Paque Plus density gradient separation was used to isolate PBMCs, and no additional T cell sorting was done. An Agilent 2100 Bioanalyzer and agarose gel were used to assess RNA quality, and a NanoDrop 2000 was used to measure RNA concentration.

Library preparation employed multiplex PCR. This sample was sequenced with an Illumina HiSeq 4000. To build TCR beta libraries, CDR3 regions were amplified by Arm-PCR using iRepertoire HTBI primers. Before sequencing, the PCR products underwent gel purification. Per the original workflow: Across samples, 62 TRBV and 13 to 15 TRBJ segments were identified and used for gene usage analysis of CDR3 amino acid clonotypes. Filtered high-quality paired reads were merged into contigs using COPE and FqMerger. BLAST was used to align contigs to the IMGT TRBV, TRBD and TRBJ reference genes, and CDR3 was defined following IMGT. Highly expanded clones were defined as clonotypes with a frequency above 0.1%. Shannon entropy served as the measure of repertoire diversity, while the Gini coefficient captured V-J evenness. Public clonotypes were defined as clonotypes shared by more than one individual. TCRdb reworked the public reads: Q25 trimming with fastp, MiXCR clone assembly, productive beta chains retained. Identical CDR3 protein sequences are pooled into one entry, listed with their most common genes and DNA. What appears here as the V and J calls and clone size reflects TCRdb's work, not the paper's. This sample holds some 600,000 distinct CDR3 sequences; roughly 15% were observed only once. The ten largest clonotypes hold 12% of the sample.

This clonotype was counted at least ten times. Its recognized antigen is unknown. Base quality data are lacking; no much larger clone is found one base away. The same data also went into a second study, on T cells in Graves' hyperthyroidism and ophthalmopathy. The second study also describes: Stable Graves' hyperthyroidism was defined as the absence of progression to ophthalmopathy over 18 months of follow-up. Hyperthyroidism patients were newly diagnosed, with disease duration under 2 months, and aged 18 to 65 years. Patients with uncontrolled infections, other autoimmune diseases, pregnancy or lactation were excluded. Diagnoses were based on clinical symptoms, serum thyroxine and TRAb, thyroid ultrasound and orbital computed tomography. The first round of RT-PCR for the TCR CDR3 was performed with the HTBI primer set and the Qiagen OneStep RT-PCR kit. Most expanded thyroid clonotypes (frequency above 0.001) were also found in blood, which suggests that blood repertoires may mirror thyroid immune responses. A 13 V-J signature model separated ophthalmopathy from stable hyperthyroidism, with 87.88% sensitivity and 81.08% specificity in cross-validation and 80%/75% in testing. In validation, the model predicted progression to ophthalmopathy with approximately 70% sensitivity and about 73% specificity, a median of around six months before onset. A discovery cohort of about a hundred patients, about 40 with Graves' ophthalmopathy and more than 55 with stable Graves' hyperthyroidism, was used to find distinguishing TCR V-J signatures. Whether ophthalmopathy could be predicted prospectively was tested in an independent validation cohort made up of roughly 19 hyperthyroidism patients plus 17 patients who later progressed to ophthalmopathy. The 100 discovery patients were divided at random into training and test sets in a 7:3 ratio. Thyroid tissue and blood T-cell repertoires from about six Graves' hyperthyroidism patients were also compared in the study. Following sampling, methimazole starting at 30 mg daily was given to hyperthyroidism patients, and high-dose intravenous methylprednisolone was given to ophthalmopathy patients. Libraries were constructed in a second round of multiplex PCR, after which size selection and purification were carried out. Paired-end sequencing of the libraries was performed with 100 bp reads on an Illumina HiSeq2000. SOAPnuke was used to process the raw data, throwing out any read that contained adapters or uncalled bases, had a mean Phred below 15, or lacked an exact constant-primer or identifier match. High-quality paired reads were merged with COPE v1.2.5, and unique nucleotide sequences were defined as clonotypes. Clonotypes were aligned to IMGT TRBV, TRBD and TRBJ reference segments using MiTCR v1.1. The analysis was restricted to V-J combinations with a frequency above 0.0001, which together covered just over 98% of the repertoires. A TCS score was defined as the ratio between F50 (clonal expansion) and ExV (chaos), using BLOSUM62-based TCRdist between CDR3 peptides within each V-J. Welch's t-statistics and random forest reduced around 510 V-J features to roughly 13, which were used in a naive Bayes classifier (R e1071). No statistical method was used to fix the sample size in advance, and group allocation was not hidden from the investigators. The paper describes TCR Vbeta CDR3 sequencing of 135 peripheral blood samples, made up of 40 to 45 ophthalmopathy patients, around 78 hyperthyroidism patients and 17 progressor patients.

The specimen comprised peripheral blood mononuclear cells (PBMCs), sampled at new diagnosis, from a patient treated with antithyroid drugs. The chain is encoded by TRBV20-1 joined to TRBJ1-1; 6 matching bases give a weak D call of TRBD1. This clonotype originated in a man aged 18 to 29 with Graves disease. Donor details come from another sample of the same person, matched by shared clones. The nucleotide sequence reads TGCAGTGCTAGAGGGTCGTGGGGGGCCACTGAAGCTTTCTTT. Translated, it gives CSARGSWGATEAFF.